Shown below are 2 T cell receptor beta chains from a single sample sequenced in a study of breast tumors, draining lymph nodes, adjacent tissues. Breast cancer patients provided tissue from their axillary draining lymph nodes. MiXCR, run by TCRdb on the multiplex PCR reads, gives a single entry per CDR3 protein. Here the sample spans approximately 130,000 distinct CDR3 sequences, about 20% being singletons. The sample comprised axillary lymph node tissue. These receptors all come from a female donor with breast cancer. Some clones in this sample may be carry-over from other donors' samples.

This clonotype was counted ten times or more. V usage is TRBV6-6 and J usage is TRBJ2-7; 10 nucleotides line up with TRBD1. After removal of 0 bases from V and 4 bases from J, the junction contained 3 bases not matched to a gene. Germline V gene lookup returns CDR1 MNHNY and CDR2 SVGAGI (reference sequence). The CDR3 length is 15 residues. CDR3 amino acids: CASSYSGQGDYEQYF. The CDR3 region has the DNA TGTGCCAGCAGTTACTCCGGACAGGGGGATTACGAGCAGTACTTC.

The chain has TRBV28 and TRBJ1-4; the match to TRBD1 covers 8 bases. The germline CDR1 and CDR2 sequences are MDHEN and SYDVKM. Germline trimming cut 6 bases from V and 7 bases from J; bases unmatched to any gene: 10. The CDR3 totals 15 residues. The CDR3 sequence: CASSPNRGFPEKLFF. In DNA form, the CDR3 reads TGTGCCAGCAGCCCCAACAGGGGGTTCCCTGAAAAACTGTTTTTT. Using reference TRBV28 and TRBJ1-4 for the parts outside the CDR3, the full variable domain is DVKVTQSSRYLVKRTGEKVFLECVQDMDHENMFWYRQDPGLGLRLIYFSYDVKMKEKGDIPEGYSVSREKKERFSLILESASTNQTSMYLCASSPNRGFPEKLFFGSGTQLSVL.